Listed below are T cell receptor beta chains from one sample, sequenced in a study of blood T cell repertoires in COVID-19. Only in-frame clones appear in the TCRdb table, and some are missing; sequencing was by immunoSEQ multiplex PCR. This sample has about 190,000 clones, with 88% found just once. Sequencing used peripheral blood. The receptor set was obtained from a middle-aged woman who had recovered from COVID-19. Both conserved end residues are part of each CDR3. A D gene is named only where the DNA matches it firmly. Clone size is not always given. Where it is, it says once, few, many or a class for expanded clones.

CDR3: CASRSRGAEAFF
DNA: TGTGCCAGCAGATCCCGGGGGGCGGAAGCTTTCTTT
size: .
V: TRBV6-5
D: .
J: TRBJ1-1

CDR3: CASSPESGSNQPQHF
DNA: TGTGCCAGCAGCCCAGAGTCAGGAAGCAATCAGCCCCAGCATTTT
size: .
V: TRBV9
D: .
J: TRBJ1-5

CDR3: CASSAQGGNRGIAEAFF
DNA: TGTGCCAGCAGTGCCCAAGGGGGGAACAGGGGGATCGCTGAAGCTTTCTTT
size: .
V: TRBV2
D: TRBD1
J: TRBJ1-1

CDR3: CASSPREAEAFF
DNA: TGTGCCAGCTCACCGCGGGAAGCTGAAGCTTTCTTT
size: .
V: TRBV18
D: .
J: TRBJ1-1

CDR3: CASSQEEGAYGYTF
DNA: TGCGCCAGCAGCCAAGAAGAGGGGGCTTATGGCTACACCTTC
size: .
V: TRBV4-3
D: TRBD1
J: TRBJ1-2

CDR3: CATSRRQGLSNQPQHF
DNA: TGTGCCACCAGCAGACGACAGGGGTTAAGCAATCAGCCCCAGCATTTT
size: .
V: TRBV15
D: TRBD1
J: TRBJ1-5

CDR3: CASSTRVGTDTQYF
DNA: TGTGCCAGCTCAACCAGGGTTGGGACAGATACGCAGTATTTT
size: .
V: TRBV18
D: .
J: TRBJ2-3

CDR3: CASSLRPRGYEQYF
DNA: TGTGCCAGCAGTTTACGGCCCAGGGGATACGAGCAGTACTTC
size: .
V: TRBV27
D: .
J: TRBJ2-7

CDR3: CASSYPIQGWNEKLFF
DNA: TGTGCCAGCAGTTACCCCATACAGGGGTGGAATGAAAAACTGTTTTTT
size: .
V: TRBV6-2/TRBV6-3
D: TRBD1
J: TRBJ1-4

CDR3: CATSSAQGVGGYTF
DNA: TGTGCCACCAGCAGTGCTCAGGGGGTAGGTGGCTACACCTTC
size: .
V: TRBV15
D: TRBD1
J: TRBJ1-2

CDR3: CASSLTGQGLYGYTF
DNA: TGCGCCAGCAGCTTGACCGGACAGGGCCTGTATGGCTACACCTTC
size: .
V: TRBV5-1
D: TRBD1
J: TRBJ1-2

CDR3: CASSLEPTPRNTIYF
DNA: TGTGCCAGCAGCTTAGAACCTACGCCCAGAAACACCATATATTTT
size: .
V: TRBV11-2
D: .
J: TRBJ1-3

CDR3: CASSFRTGRSFGYTF
DNA: TGTGCCAGCAGCTTCCGGACAGGCCGGTCTTTTGGCTACACCTTC
size: .
V: TRBV5-8
D: TRBD1
J: TRBJ1-2

CDR3: CASSSDTTNTGELFF
DNA: TGCGCCAGCAGCTCGGACACTACGAACACCGGGGAGCTGTTTTTT
size: .
V: TRBV5-1
D: .
J: TRBJ2-2

CDR3: CASSHQLEQFF
DNA: TGTGCCAGCAGCCACCAGTTGGAGCAGTTCTTC
size: .
V: TRBV3-1/TRBV3-2
D: .
J: TRBJ2-1

CDR3: CASSLGTSGSLVTGELFF
DNA: TGTGCCAGCAGCCTAGGGACTAGCGGGAGTCTCGTCACCGGGGAGCTGTTTTTT
size: .
V: TRBV7-7
D: TRBD2
J: TRBJ2-2

CDR3: CASSYRRADFNYGYTF
DNA: TGTGCCAGCAGCTACCGGCGGGCAGACTTTAACTATGGCTACACCTTC
size: .
V: TRBV7-2
D: .
J: TRBJ1-2

CDR3: CATTQKGATDTQYF
DNA: TGTGCCACCACCCAGAAGGGGGCGACAGATACGCAGTATTTT
size: .
V: TRBV7-9
D: TRBD1
J: TRBJ2-3

CDR3: CASSLSIGLDGQYF
DNA: TGTGCCAGCAGCTTATCCATCGGACTAGACGGGCAGTACTTC
size: .
V: TRBV7-9
D: TRBD2
J: TRBJ2-7

CDR3: CASSSPGNTEAFF
DNA: TGTGCCAGCAGTAGCCCGGGGAACACTGAAGCTTTCTTT
size: .
V: TRBV7-2
D: .
J: TRBJ1-1

CDR3: CASGGGQDSSGNTIYF
DNA: TGTGCCAGCGGCGGCGGGCAGGACAGCTCTGGAAACACCATATATTTT
size: .
V: TRBV28
D: .
J: TRBJ1-3

CDR3: CASSRGLAGGYEQFF
DNA: TGTGCCAGCAGCAGGGGACTAGCGGGAGGCTATGAGCAGTTCTTC
size: .
V: TRBV27
D: TRBD2
J: TRBJ2-1

CDR3: CASKTPGTSGNEQFF
DNA: TGTGCCAGCAAAACACCCGGGACTAGCGGCAATGAGCAGTTCTTC
size: .
V: TRBV7-9
D: TRBD2
J: TRBJ2-1

CDR3: CASSLSSGNEQYF
DNA: TGTGCCAGCAGTTTATCTTCAGGTAACGAGCAGTACTTC
size: .
V: TRBV27
D: .
J: TRBJ2-7

CDR3: CASSLLGTGDGYTF
DNA: TGTGCCAGCAGCTTACTTGGGACAGGTGATGGCTACACCTTC
size: .
V: TRBV7-2
D: TRBD1
J: TRBJ1-2

CDR3: CASSLKIAGDINEQFF
DNA: TGTGCCAGCAGCTTAAAAATAGCGGGAGACATCAATGAGCAGTTCTTC
size: .
V: TRBV7-6
D: TRBD2
J: TRBJ2-1

CDR3: CASSLTGNIYSPLHF
DNA: TGTGCCAGCAGCTTAACCGGGAACATATACTCACCCCTCCACTTT
size: .
V: TRBV7-2
D: .
J: TRBJ1-6

CDR3: CASSADRGSWYLGYTF
DNA: TGTGCCAGCAGTGCCGACAGGGGGAGTTGGTACTTAGGCTACACCTTC
size: .
V: TRBV27
D: TRBD1
J: TRBJ1-2

CDR3: CASSQTVDYGYTF
DNA: TGCGCCAGCAGCCAGACAGTTGACTATGGCTACACCTTC
size: .
V: TRBV5-1
D: .
J: TRBJ1-2

CDR3: CASSLVTGGSYEQYF
DNA: TGCGCCAGCAGCTTAGTCACAGGGGGCTCCTACGAGCAGTACTTC
size: .
V: TRBV5-1
D: TRBD1
J: TRBJ2-7

CDR3: CASKTSELNTEAFF
DNA: TGTGCCAGCAAAACATCGGAGCTGAACACTGAAGCTTTCTTT
size: few
V: TRBV4-2
D: .
J: TRBJ1-1

CDR3: CASSPTRALDNEQFF
DNA: TGTGCCAGCTCACCAACTAGGGCTTTGGACAATGAGCAGTTCTTC
size: .
V: TRBV18
D: .
J: TRBJ2-1

CDR3: CASSLQDSYEQYF
DNA: TGTGCCAGCAGTTTACAGGACTCCTACGAGCAGTACTTC
size: once
V: TRBV27
D: .
J: TRBJ2-7

CDR3: CAIRASGGPEAFF
DNA: TGTGCCATCAGGGCCTCCGGGGGGCCTGAAGCTTTCTTT
size: .
V: TRBV10-3
D: .
J: TRBJ1-1

CDR3: CASSLLAGPYNEQFF
DNA: TGTGCCAGCAGCTTGTTAGCGGGGCCCTACAATGAGCAGTTCTTC
size: .
V: TRBV7-3
D: TRBD2
J: TRBJ2-1

CDR3: CAWNRREGTGELFF
DNA: TGTGCCTGGAACCGGCGGGAGGGGACCGGGGAGCTGTTTTTT
size: .
V: TRBV30
D: TRBD2
J: TRBJ2-2

CDR3: CASSQPTAREGRDNEQFF
DNA: TGTGCCAGCAGCCAACCAACTGCGCGGGAGGGCCGAGACAATGAGCAGTTCTTC
size: .
V: TRBV4-2
D: TRBD2
J: TRBJ2-1

CDR3: CASSPYAGHNEAFF
DNA: TGCGCCAGCAGCCCCTATGCGGGGCATAATGAAGCTTTCTTT
size: .
V: TRBV4-3
D: .
J: TRBJ1-1

CDR3: CASSYTGTEAFF
DNA: TGTGCCAGCAGTTACACAGGCACTGAAGCTTTCTTT
size: .
V: TRBV6-5
D: .
J: TRBJ1-1

CDR3: CASSLGQTRGGELFF
DNA: TGTGCCAGCAGCTTGGGACAGACGCGTGGCGGGGAGCTGTTTTTT
size: .
V: TRBV5-4
D: .
J: TRBJ2-2

CDR3: CASSFHSGEQYF
DNA: TGTGCCAGCAGTTTCCACAGCGGAGAGCAGTACTTC
size: .
V: TRBV27
D: .
J: TRBJ2-7

CDR3: CASSLGTSGQQETQYF
DNA: TGCGCCAGCAGCTTGGGGACTAGCGGTCAACAAGAGACCCAGTACTTC
size: .
V: TRBV5-1
D: TRBD2
J: TRBJ2-5

CDR3: CASRNTGGSYGYTF
DNA: TGTGCCAGCAGAAACACAGGGGGTAGCTATGGCTACACCTTC
size: .
V: TRBV6-5
D: TRBD1
J: TRBJ1-2

CDR3: CASTKDRVAGNTIYF
DNA: TGTGCCAGTACCAAAGACAGGGTTGCTGGAAACACCATATATTTT
size: once
V: TRBV19
D: TRBD1
J: TRBJ1-3

CDR3: CASSAQQGGEQYF
DNA: TGTGCCAGCAGTGCACAACAGGGTGGCGAGCAGTACTTC
size: .
V: TRBV6-2/TRBV6-3
D: .
J: TRBJ2-7

CDR3: CASSPTGSRQETQYF
DNA: TGTGCCAGCAGCCCCACCGGGAGTCGGCAAGAGACCCAGTACTTC
size: .
V: TRBV5-6
D: .
J: TRBJ2-5

CDR3: CASSTGTVGETEAFF
DNA: TGTGCCAGCTCCACTGGGACAGTTGGTGAAACTGAAGCTTTCTTT
size: few
V: TRBV18
D: TRBD1
J: TRBJ1-1

CDR3: CASSFSRTGSGYGYTF
DNA: TGTGCCAGCAGTTTTAGTCGGACAGGGTCGGGCTATGGCTACACCTTC
size: .
V: TRBV28
D: TRBD1
J: TRBJ1-2

CDR3: CASSLQYNEQFF
DNA: TGTGCCAGCAGTTTACAGTACAATGAGCAGTTCTTC
size: .
V: TRBV28
D: .
J: TRBJ2-1

CDR3: CASSELMGQYATNEKLFF
DNA: TGTGCCAGCAGTGAATTGATGGGACAGTATGCAACTAATGAAAAACTGTTTTTT
size: .
V: TRBV6-1
D: TRBD1
J: TRBJ1-4

CDR3: CASSPRQGVNEQFF
DNA: TGTGCCAGCAGCCCCCGACAGGGGGTGAATGAGCAGTTCTTC
size: .
V: TRBV4-2
D: TRBD1
J: TRBJ2-1

CDR3: CASSLQGPDTQYF
DNA: TGTGCCAGCAGCTTACAGGGGCCAGATACGCAGTATTTT
size: .
V: TRBV7-8
D: .
J: TRBJ2-3

CDR3: CASSRTATSYEQYF
DNA: TGTGCCAGCAGCCGGACAGCCACCTCCTACGAGCAGTACTTC
size: .
V: TRBV3-1/TRBV3-2
D: .
J: TRBJ2-7

CDR3: CASSRQGARGTGELFF
DNA: TGTGCCAGCAGTAGACAGGGGGCGCGAGGCACCGGGGAGCTGTTTTTT
size: .
V: TRBV6-6
D: TRBD1
J: TRBJ2-2

CDR3: CASSKGLLSSYEQYF
DNA: TGTGCCAGTAGCAAGGGACTCCTGAGCTCCTACGAGCAGTACTTC
size: .
V: TRBV19
D: .
J: TRBJ2-7

CDR3: CASSLDEVYGYTF
DNA: TGTGCCAGCAGCTTGGATGAGGTCTATGGCTACACCTTC
size: few
V: TRBV5-4
D: .
J: TRBJ1-2

CDR3: CASSLSGTGFTNTEAFF
DNA: TGTGCCAGCAGCTTATCAGGGACAGGGTTCACTAACACTGAAGCTTTCTTT
size: .
V: TRBV7-8
D: TRBD1
J: TRBJ1-1

CDR3: CASSQEAGRAYEQYF
DNA: TGTGCCAGCAGCCAAGAAGCAGGGAGGGCCTACGAGCAGTACTTC
size: .
V: TRBV3-1/TRBV3-2
D: TRBD2
J: TRBJ2-7